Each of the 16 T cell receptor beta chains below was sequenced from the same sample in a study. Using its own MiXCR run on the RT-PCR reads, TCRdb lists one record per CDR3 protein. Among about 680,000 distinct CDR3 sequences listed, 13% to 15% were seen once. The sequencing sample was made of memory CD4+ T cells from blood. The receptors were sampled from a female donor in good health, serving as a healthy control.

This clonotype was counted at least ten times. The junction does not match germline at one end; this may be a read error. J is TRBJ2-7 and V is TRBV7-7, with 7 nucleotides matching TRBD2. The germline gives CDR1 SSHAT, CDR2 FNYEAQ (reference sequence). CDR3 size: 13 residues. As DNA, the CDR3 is TGTGCTAGCAGCCTGGGAGGGGTAGGCGAGCAGTACTTC. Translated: CASSLGGVGEQYF.

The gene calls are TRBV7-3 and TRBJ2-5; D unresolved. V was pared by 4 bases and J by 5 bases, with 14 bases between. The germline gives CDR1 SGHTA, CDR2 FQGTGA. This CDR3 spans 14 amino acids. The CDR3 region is CASSSYKPPETQYF. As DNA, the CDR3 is TGTGCCAGCAGCTCCTACAAACCCCCGGAGACCCAGTACTTC. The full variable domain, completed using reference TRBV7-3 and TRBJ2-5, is GAGVSQTPSNKVTEKGKYVELRCDPISGHTALYWYRQSLGQGPEFLIYFQGTGAADDSGLPNDRFFAVRPEGSVSTLKIQRTERGDSAVYLCASSSYKPPETQYFGPGTRLLVL.

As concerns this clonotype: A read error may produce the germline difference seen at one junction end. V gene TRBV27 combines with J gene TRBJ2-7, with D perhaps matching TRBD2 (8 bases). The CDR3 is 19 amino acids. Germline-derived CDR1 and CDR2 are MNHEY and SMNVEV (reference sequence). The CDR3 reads CASSPYGGGTALTYYGQYF. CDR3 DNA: TGTGCCAGCAGTCCATACGGCGGGGGGACAGCTCTGACTTACTACGGGCAGTACTTC.

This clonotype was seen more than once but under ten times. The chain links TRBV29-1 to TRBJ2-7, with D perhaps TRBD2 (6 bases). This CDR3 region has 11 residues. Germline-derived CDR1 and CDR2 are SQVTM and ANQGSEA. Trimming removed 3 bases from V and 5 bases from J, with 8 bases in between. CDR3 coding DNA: TGCAGCGTTGATGGAGGGAACGAGCAGTACTTC. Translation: CSVDGGNEQYF.

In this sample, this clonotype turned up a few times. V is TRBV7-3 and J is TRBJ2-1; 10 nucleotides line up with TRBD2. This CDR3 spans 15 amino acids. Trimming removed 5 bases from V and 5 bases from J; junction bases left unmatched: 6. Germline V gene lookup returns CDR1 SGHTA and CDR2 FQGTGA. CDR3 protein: CASSQSGGADNEQFF. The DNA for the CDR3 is TGTGCCAGCAGCCAAAGCGGGGGGGCCGACAATGAGCAGTTCTTC.

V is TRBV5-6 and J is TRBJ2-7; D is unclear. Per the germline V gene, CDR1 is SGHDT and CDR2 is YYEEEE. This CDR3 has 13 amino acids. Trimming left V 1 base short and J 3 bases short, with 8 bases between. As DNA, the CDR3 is TGTGCCAGCAGCTTGAGAAGGAACTACGAGCAGTACTTC. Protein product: CASSLRRNYEQYF. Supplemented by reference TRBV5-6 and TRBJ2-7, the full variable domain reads DAGVTQSPTHLIKTRGQQVTLRCSPKSGHDTVSWYQQALGQGPQFIFQYYEEEERQRGNFPDRFSGHQFPNYSSELNVNALLLGDSALYLCASSLRRNYEQYFGPGTRLTVT.

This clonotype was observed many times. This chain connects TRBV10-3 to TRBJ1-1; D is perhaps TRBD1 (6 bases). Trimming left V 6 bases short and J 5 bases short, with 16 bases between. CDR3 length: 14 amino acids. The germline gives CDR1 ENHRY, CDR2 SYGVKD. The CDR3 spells CAIRGDKSGTEAFF. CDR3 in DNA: TGTGCCATCAGGGGGGACAAAAGCGGGACTGAAGCTTTCTTT.

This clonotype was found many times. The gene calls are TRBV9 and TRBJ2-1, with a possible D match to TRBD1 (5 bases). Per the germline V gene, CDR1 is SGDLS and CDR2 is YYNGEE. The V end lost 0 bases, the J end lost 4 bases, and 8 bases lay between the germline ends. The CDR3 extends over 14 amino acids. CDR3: CASSVGPGYNEQFF. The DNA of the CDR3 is TGTGCCAGCAGCGTAGGTCCAGGGTACAATGAGCAGTTCTTC. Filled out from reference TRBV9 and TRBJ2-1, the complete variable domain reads DSGVTQTPKHLITATGQRVTLRCSPRSGDLSVYWYQQSLDQGLQFLIQYYNGEERAKGNILERFSAQQFPDLHSELNLSSLELGDSALYFCASSVGPGYNEQFFGPGTRLTVL.

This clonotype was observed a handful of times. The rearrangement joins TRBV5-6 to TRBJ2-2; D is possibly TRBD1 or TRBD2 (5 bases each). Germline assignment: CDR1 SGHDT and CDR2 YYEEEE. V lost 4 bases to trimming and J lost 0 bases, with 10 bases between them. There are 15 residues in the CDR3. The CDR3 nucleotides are TGTGCCAGCAGCCCCGGGGACGCGAACACCGGGGAGCTGTTTTTT. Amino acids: CASSPGDANTGELFF.

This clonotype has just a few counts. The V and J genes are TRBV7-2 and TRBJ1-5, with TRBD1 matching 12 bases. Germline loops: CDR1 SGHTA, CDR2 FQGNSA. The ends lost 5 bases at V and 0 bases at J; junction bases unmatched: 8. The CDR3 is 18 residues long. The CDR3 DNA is TGTGCCAGCAGCCCGGGGACAGGGGGCGCGTATAGCAATCAGCCCCAGCATTTT. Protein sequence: CASSPGTGGAYSNQPQHF.

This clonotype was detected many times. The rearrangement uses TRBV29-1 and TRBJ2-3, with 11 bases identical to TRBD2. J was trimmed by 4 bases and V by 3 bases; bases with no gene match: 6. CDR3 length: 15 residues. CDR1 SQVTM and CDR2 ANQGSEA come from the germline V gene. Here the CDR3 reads CSVDGTSGPSDTQYF. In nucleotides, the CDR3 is TGCAGCGTTGATGGGACTAGCGGACCCTCAGATACGCAGTATTTT.

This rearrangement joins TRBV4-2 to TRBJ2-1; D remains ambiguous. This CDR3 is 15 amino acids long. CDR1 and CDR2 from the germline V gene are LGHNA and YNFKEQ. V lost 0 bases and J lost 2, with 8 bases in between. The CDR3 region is CASSQDPTTYNEQFF. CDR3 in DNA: TGTGCCAGCAGCCAAGATCCTACAACCTACAATGAGCAGTTCTTC.

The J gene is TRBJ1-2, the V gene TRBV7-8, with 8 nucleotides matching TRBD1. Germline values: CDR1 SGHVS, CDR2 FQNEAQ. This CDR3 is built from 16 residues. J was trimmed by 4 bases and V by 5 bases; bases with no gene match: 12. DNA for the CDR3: TGTGCCAGCAGCGCAGCACAGGGGGGACTTTTCTATGGCTACACCTTC. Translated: CASSAAQGGLFYGYTF.

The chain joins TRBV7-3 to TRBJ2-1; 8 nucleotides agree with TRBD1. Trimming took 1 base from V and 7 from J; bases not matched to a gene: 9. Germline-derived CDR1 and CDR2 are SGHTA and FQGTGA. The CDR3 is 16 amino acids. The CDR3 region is CASSLIGQGGVNEQFF. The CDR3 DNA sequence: TGTGCCAGCAGCTTAATAGGACAGGGTGGAGTTAATGAGCAGTTCTTC.

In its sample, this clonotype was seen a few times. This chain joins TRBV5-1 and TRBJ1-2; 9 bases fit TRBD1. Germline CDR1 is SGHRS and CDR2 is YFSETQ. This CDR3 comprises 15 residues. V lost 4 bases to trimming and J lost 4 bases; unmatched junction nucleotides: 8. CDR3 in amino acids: CASSQGTGRGYGYTF. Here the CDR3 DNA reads TGCGCCAGCAGCCAAGGGACAGGGCGTGGCTATGGCTACACCTTC.

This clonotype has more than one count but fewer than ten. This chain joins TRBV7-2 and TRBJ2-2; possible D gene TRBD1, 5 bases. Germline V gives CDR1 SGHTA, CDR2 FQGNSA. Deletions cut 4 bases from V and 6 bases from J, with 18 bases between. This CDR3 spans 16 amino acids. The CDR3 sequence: CASSYKPGWGPGELFF. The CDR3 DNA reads TGTGCCAGCAGCTATAAACCAGGGTGGGGTCCCGGGGAGCTGTTTTTT.